The 21 T cell receptor beta chains listed next were all sequenced from one sample in a study of breast tumors, draining lymph nodes, adjacent tissues. TCRdb called the multiplex PCR reads again in MiXCR, with one record for every CDR3 protein. The profile covers roughly 49,000 distinct CDR3 sequences, with roughly 41% appearing a single time and about 10% taken by the ten largest. Specimen: breast tumor tissue. These receptor sequences come from a female donor with breast cancer. Some clones in this sample may be carry-over from other donors' samples.

Only one count was recorded for this clonotype. The CDR3 reads CASSVGISNTGELFF. CDR3 DNA sequence: TGTGCCAGCAGCGTGGGCATATCGAACACCGGGGAGCTGTTTTTT. This chain uses TRBV6-2 or TRBV6-3 with TRBJ2-2; D remains ambiguous. V shed 6 bases and J shed 0 bases, with 11 bases lying between them. Germline values: CDR1 MNHEY, CDR2 SVGEGT. This CDR3 comprises 15 residues.

The sample holds many counts of this clonotype. The rearrangement links TRBV10-3 to TRBJ1-5; D is undetermined. The CDR3 length is 13 residues. Germline V gene lookup returns CDR1 ENHRY and CDR2 SYGVKD. Trimming left V 6 bases short and J 0 bases short, with 6 bases between. The CDR3 region has the DNA TGTGCCATCAGGGAAGATAGCAATCAGCCCCAGCATTTT. Amino acids: CAIREDSNQPQHF.

This clonotype turned up a few times. V is TRBV24-1 and J is TRBJ1-3; 11 bases are a match to TRBD1. This CDR3 contains 15 residues. The V gene end was trimmed by 3 bases and the J gene end by 7 bases; junction bases not matched to a gene: 4. Per the germline V gene, CDR1 is KGHDR and CDR2 is SFDVKD. CDR3 amino acids: CATSDPGQGDNTIYF. CDR3 nucleotide sequence: TGTGCCACCAGTGATCCGGGACAGGGGGATAACACCATATATTTT.

This clonotype was seen repeatedly, ten times or more. The rearrangement links TRBV30 to TRBJ1-2, with TRBD1 as a possible D gene (6 bases). The V and J ends lost 4 bases and 2 bases respectively, with 11 bases between them. The CDR3 is 13 residues long. Germline V gene data show CDR1 as GTSNPN and CDR2 as SVGIG (reference sequence). The CDR3 is CAWNRDTNYGYTF. The CDR3 DNA is TGTGCCTGGAATCGGGACACCAACTATGGCTACACCTTC.

Concerning this clonotype: This likely comes from a read error, as the CDR3 has no conserved phenylalanine or tryptophan at its end. The rearrangement uses TRBV7-3 and TRBJ2-5; 7 positions agree with TRBD2. This CDR3 has 14 residues. The J segment lost 4 bases and the V segment lost 3 bases, leaving 5 bases of the junction unmatched. Germline V gene data show CDR1 as SGHTA and CDR2 as FQGTGA. CDR3 sequence: CASSLMGGAETQYL. CDR3 sequence (DNA): TGTGCCAGCAGCTTGATGGGAGGGGCAGAGACCCAGTACCTC.

Many counts were recorded for this clonotype. One base away lies a much larger clone, so this may be a sequencing read error. The chain has TRBV7-2 and TRBJ2-6; perhaps TRBD1 as D (5 bases). The CDR3 totals 15 residues. Germline V lookup: CDR1 SGHTA, CDR2 FQGNSA. The CDR3 nucleotides are TGTGCCAGCAGCCCCTATCCCCCTGGGGCCAACGTCCTGCCTTTC. Translation gives CASSPYPPGANVLPF.

This clonotype was recorded many times. The chain combines TRBV29-1 with TRBJ2-3; no firm D call. Germline CDR1 and CDR2: SQVTM and ANQGSEA. There are 15 residues in the CDR3. V gave up 5 bases and J gave up 0 bases, with 15 bases separating them. CDR3 nucleotides: TGCAGCGTTTATGGCGGACGAACTAGCACAGATACGCAGTATTTT. It is translated as CSVYGGRTSTDTQYF.

This clonotype showed up many times. V is TRBV20-1 and J is TRBJ1-2; 7 nucleotides line up with TRBD1. J lost 6 bases, V lost 3 bases, and 4 bases had no gene match. The CDR3 has 12 amino acids. Germline V gene lookup returns CDR1 DFQATT and CDR2 SNEGSKA (reference sequence). The CDR3: CSARWQGDGYTF. The CDR3 nucleotides read TGCAGTGCTAGGTGGCAGGGGGATGGCTACACCTTC.

This clonotype was found a few times. V usage is TRBV5-4 and J usage is TRBJ2-3; D not certain. V lost 4 bases, J lost 0 bases, and 9 bases lay in between. Germline CDR1 reads SGHNT; CDR2 reads YYREEE (reference sequence). This CDR3 is built from 14 residues. CDR3 nucleotides: TGTGCCAGCAGCCCCGCCCCAAGCACAGATACGCAGTATTTT. As protein: CASSPAPSTDTQYF.

This clonotype was counted ten times or more. V is TRBV6-1 and J is TRBJ2-7, with D unresolved. The germline CDR1 and CDR2 sequences are MNHNS and SASEGT. The CDR3 runs to 14 residues. Trimming shortened V by 4 bases and J by 6 bases, and 16 bases separated the two germline ends. In DNA, the CDR3 is TGTGCCAGCAGTGTAGCTCGTGAGGCGAGCGAGCAGTACTTC. Encoded protein: CASSVAREASEQYF.

This clonotype was detected ten times or more. J is TRBJ2-2 and V is TRBV30, with 12 bases aligning to TRBD2. The V gene's germline CDR1 is GTSNPN and CDR2 SVGIG (reference sequence). J was trimmed by 5 bases and V by 5 bases; bases with no gene match: 3. The CDR3 runs to 14 residues. The CDR3 protein is CAWGLAGRTGELFF. CDR3 in DNA: TGTGCCTGGGGACTAGCGGGACGGACCGGGGAGCTGTTTTTT.

Note on this clonotype: This may be a read error, as it is one base from a much larger clone. The V gene is TRBV15, the J gene TRBJ1-1, with D possibly TRBD1 on 5 matching bases. CDR1 is LNHNV and CDR2 is YYDKDF in the germline V gene (reference sequence). This CDR3 spans 15 amino acids. CDR3 coding DNA: TGTGCCACCAGCAGAGATTTTCGGGGGAGCACTGAAGCTTCCTTT. Amino acid sequence: CATSRDFRGSTEASF.

V is TRBV5-8 and J is TRBJ1-1; D not resolved. Germline CDR1 reads SGHTS; CDR2 reads YDEGEE. CDR3 length: 13 residues. V was clipped by 7 bases and J by 1 base, with 11 bases between them. Written as DNA, the CDR3 is TGTGCCAGCCGCCTGAATAGGAACACTGAAGCTTTCTTT. This encodes CASRLNRNTEAFF.

A note on this clonotype: Sequence at one end of the junction differs from germline and may be a read error. This sequence joins TRBV7-9 and TRBJ2-7; unclear D gene. Germline CDR1 SEHNR, CDR2 FQNEAQ (reference sequence). CDR3 length: 13 amino acids. The CDR3 DNA reads as TGTGCCAGCGGCTTAGTGAGGTCCGTGGAGCAGTACTTC. Protein: CASGLVRSVEQYF.

This clonotype has ten or more counts. One base away lies a much larger clone, so this may be a sequencing read error. As the CDR3 is not closed by the conserved phenylalanine or tryptophan, this likely results from a read error. The rearrangement uses TRBV9 and TRBJ2-7; D remains ambiguous. Trimming cost V 1 base and J 3 bases, with 8 bases left between them. The CDR3 has 13 amino acids. Germline V lookup: CDR1 SGDLS, CDR2 YYNGEE. CDR3 nucleotide sequence: TGTGCCAGCAGCGTATCCCCGAACTACGAGCAGTACTCC. Amino acid sequence: CASSVSPNYEQYS.

V is TRBV20-1 and J is TRBJ2-7; TRBD2 matches at 15 bases. The CDR3 has 15 residues. Germline CDR1 and CDR2: DFQATT and SNEGSKA (reference sequence). J lost 6 bases, V lost 4 bases, and 7 bases had no gene match. The CDR3 loop is CSATSGGLAGGEQYF. CDR3 bases: TGCAGTGCTACGAGTGGGGGACTAGCGGGAGGCGAGCAGTACTTC.

The rearrangement joins TRBV6-5 to TRBJ1-5; tentative D call: TRBD1 (6 bases). This CDR3 spans 13 amino acids. The ends were cut back, 8 bases at V and 7 bases at J, with 15 bases in the middle. Per germline, CDR1 MNHEY and CDR2 SVGAGI. The CDR3 nucleotides read TGTGCCAGCTGGGGGGGAGGGGGGCAGCCCCAGCATTTT. Its protein is CASWGGGGQPQHF.

This clonotype was counted ten times or more. This may come from a read error, since a much larger clone is one base off. The V gene is TRBV6-5, the J gene TRBJ2-7; tentative D call: TRBD1 (6 bases). CDR1 MNHEY and CDR2 SVGAGI come from the germline V gene. The CDR3 loop spans 13 amino acids. The V end was cut by 5 bases, the J end by 6 bases, with 14 bases between. This CDR3 reads CASSHGTGLEQYF. DNA for the CDR3: TGTGCCAGCAGTCACGGTACAGGGCTCGAGCAGTACTTC.

About this clonotype itself: No conserved phenylalanine or tryptophan is present at the end of the CDR3, so a read error is the likely explanation. The J gene is TRBJ2-7, the V gene TRBV12-3 or TRBV12-4; 10 bases fit TRBD2. Losses at the gene ends were 1 base for V and 3 bases for J; bases not matched to a gene: 0. CDR3 size: 14 residues. CDR3 amino acids: CASSLGTSGYEQYS. The CDR3 region has the DNA TGTGCCAGCAGTTTAGGGACTAGCGGCTACGAGCAGTACTCC.

On this clonotype: Just one base apart from a much larger clone, this may be a read error. The J gene is TRBJ2-3, the V gene TRBV27; D is ambiguous. Germline lookup yields CDR1 MNHEY and CDR2 SMNVEV (reference sequence). The CDR3 has 11 residues. The V and J ends lost 5 bases and 8 bases respectively, with 8 bases between them. This CDR3 is CASSVAGTQYF. The CDR3 nucleotides are TGTGCCAGCAGTGTAGCAGGTACGCAGTATTTT.

This clonotype has a count of ten or more. This CDR3 reads CASSQAQGGEKLFF. CDR3 nucleotide sequence: TGTGCCAGCAGCCAAGCGCAGGGGGGTGAAAAACTGTTTTTT. The chain carries TRBV3-1 and TRBJ1-4, with 7 bases lining up with TRBD1. The CDR3 runs to 14 residues. The germline V gene has CDR1 LGHDT and CDR2 YNNKEL (reference sequence). V shed 1 base and J 7 bases; nucleotides not matched to a gene: 3.